This T cell receptor (beta chain) comes out of a study of blood T cells in healthy people across ages. Primers used in a second PCR of about 6 to 12 cycles were a sample-barcoded 5' primer and a J-beta primer mix. Through a template-switch adaptor with 12 random nucleotides, each cDNA molecule received a tag. TCRdb reanalysed the 5' RACE reads using MiXCR and keeps one entry per CDR3 protein. Of 450,000 to 600,000 distinct CDR3 sequences listed, over 25% were seen once; the top ten hold roughly 3.5%. Every donor contributed roughly 11 milliliters of peripheral blood by blood draw. They isolated at least 6.5 million PBMCs from each sample. Germline V lookup: CDR1 SGHRS, CDR2 YFSETQ. V lost 4 bases, J lost 7 bases, and 14 bases lay in between. The length of the CDR3 is 13 residues. Another study also made use of these data, one on T cells of mothers and their children. That work adds: Each child gave 2.9 million or so TCR beta CDR3 reads (each mother, over 8 million).

The rearrangement joins TRBV5-1 to TRBJ2-5, with D possibly being TRBD2 (5 bases). Sequenced material: blood. The source of this sequence is a boy aged 2 to 10 in good health. The CDR3 loop reads CASSLAGEATQYF. The CDR3, as DNA: TGCGCCAGCAGCCTAGCCGGAGAAGCGACCCAGTACTTC.